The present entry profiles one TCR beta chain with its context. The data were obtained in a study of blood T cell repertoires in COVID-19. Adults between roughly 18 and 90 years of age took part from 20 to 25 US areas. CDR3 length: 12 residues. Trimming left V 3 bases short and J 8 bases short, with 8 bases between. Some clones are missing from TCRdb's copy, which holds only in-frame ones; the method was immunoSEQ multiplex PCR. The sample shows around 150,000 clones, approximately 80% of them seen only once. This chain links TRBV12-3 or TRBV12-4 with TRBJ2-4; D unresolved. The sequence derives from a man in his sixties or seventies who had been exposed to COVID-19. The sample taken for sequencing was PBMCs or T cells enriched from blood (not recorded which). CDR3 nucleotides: TGTGCCAGCAGTTTTGGCTTGGACATTCAGTACTTC. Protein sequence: CASSFGLDIQYF.